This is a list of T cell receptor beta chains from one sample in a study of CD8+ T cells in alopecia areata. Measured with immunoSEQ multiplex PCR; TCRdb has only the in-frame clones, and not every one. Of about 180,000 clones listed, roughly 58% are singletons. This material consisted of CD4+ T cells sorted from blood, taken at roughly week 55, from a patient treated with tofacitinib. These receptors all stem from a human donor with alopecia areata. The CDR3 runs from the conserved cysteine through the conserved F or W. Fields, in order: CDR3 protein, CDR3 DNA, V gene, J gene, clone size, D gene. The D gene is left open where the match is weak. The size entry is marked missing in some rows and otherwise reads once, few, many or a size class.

CDR3aa: CASSPYDRGLWEQYF
CDR3nt: TGTGCCAGCAGCCCGTATGACAGGGGGCTGTGGGAGCAGTACTTC
v_gene: TRBV5-6
j_gene: TRBJ2-7
abundance: once
d_gene: TRBD1

CDR3aa: CASSEAPQTTYTF
CDR3nt: TGTGCCAGCAGTGAAGCACCACAGACAACCTACACCTTC
v_gene: TRBV2
j_gene: TRBJ1-2
abundance: .
d_gene: .

CDR3aa: CASSHGLAQDTQYF
CDR3nt: TGCGCCAGCAGTCACGGACTAGCCCAAGATACGCAGTATTTT
v_gene: TRBV5-1
j_gene: TRBJ2-3
abundance: few
d_gene: TRBD2

CDR3aa: CASSRRGRAGELFF
CDR3nt: TGTGCCAGCAGTCGCAGGGGACGGGCCGGGGAGCTGTTTTTT
v_gene: TRBV6-5
j_gene: TRBJ2-2
abundance: .
d_gene: .

CDR3aa: CSVGQGSGANVLTF
CDR3nt: TGCAGCGTTGGACAGGGGTCTGGGGCCAACGTCCTGACTTTC
v_gene: TRBV29-1
j_gene: TRBJ2-6
abundance: .
d_gene: TRBD1

CDR3aa: CSVIPFATMELRGYTF
CDR3nt: TGCAGCGTTATACCATTTGCCACTATGGAATTGCGAGGCTACACCTTC
v_gene: TRBV29-1
j_gene: TRBJ1-2
abundance: .
d_gene: .

CDR3aa: CASSALQGSNQPQHF
CDR3nt: TGTGCCAGCAGCGCATTACAGGGGAGCAATCAGCCCCAGCATTTT
v_gene: TRBV9
j_gene: TRBJ1-5
abundance: .
d_gene: TRBD1

CDR3aa: CASSENPVTTYGYTF
CDR3nt: TGTGCCAGCAGTGAAAACCCGGTGACGACGTATGGCTACACCTTC
v_gene: TRBV25-1
j_gene: TRBJ1-2
abundance: .
d_gene: .

CDR3aa: CSVGQGSSSGNTIYF
CDR3nt: TGCAGCGTCGGACAGGGTAGTAGCTCTGGAAACACCATATATTTT
v_gene: TRBV29-1
j_gene: TRBJ1-3
abundance: .
d_gene: TRBD1

CDR3aa: CASSLSSGTQYF
CDR3nt: TGTGCCAGCAGTTTATCGTCGGGGACGCAGTACTTC
v_gene: TRBV27
j_gene: TRBJ2-7
abundance: .
d_gene: .

CDR3aa: CASSQDGQGIYEQYF
CDR3nt: TGTGCCAGCAGCCAAGACGGACAGGGGATATACGAGCAGTACTTC
v_gene: TRBV4-2
j_gene: TRBJ2-7
abundance: .
d_gene: TRBD1

CDR3aa: CAWSDSTDTQYF
CDR3nt: TGTGCCTGGAGTGACAGCACAGATACGCAGTATTTT
v_gene: TRBV30
j_gene: TRBJ2-3
abundance: .
d_gene: .

CDR3aa: CASSERQGKADTQYF
CDR3nt: TGTGCCAGCAGTGAAAGACAAGGGAAGGCAGATACGCAGTATTTT
v_gene: TRBV6-1
j_gene: TRBJ2-3
abundance: few
d_gene: .

CDR3aa: CASSLGAGQGITDTQYF
CDR3nt: TGCGCCAGCAGCTTGGGGGCCGGACAGGGAATAACAGATACGCAGTATTTT
v_gene: TRBV5-1
j_gene: TRBJ2-3
abundance: .
d_gene: TRBD1

CDR3aa: CASSDDGTGELFF
CDR3nt: TGCGCCAGCAGTGATGACGGGACCGGGGAGCTGTTTTTT
v_gene: TRBV5-1
j_gene: TRBJ2-2
abundance: .
d_gene: .

CDR3aa: CASRDGLAGDTGELFF
CDR3nt: TGTGCCAGCAGAGATGGACTAGCGGGGGACACCGGGGAGCTGTTTTTT
v_gene: TRBV2
j_gene: TRBJ2-2
abundance: few
d_gene: TRBD2

CDR3aa: CASRFDASFAKGAFF
CDR3nt: TGTGCCAGCAGGTTCGATGCCAGTTTCGCCAAGGGGGCTTTCTTT
v_gene: TRBV28
j_gene: TRBJ1-1
abundance: .
d_gene: .

CDR3aa: CASSQAGQKLFF
CDR3nt: TGCGCCAGCAGCCAAGCAGGACAGAAACTGTTTTTT
v_gene: TRBV4-1
j_gene: TRBJ1-4
abundance: .
d_gene: .

CDR3aa: CAISEGQTNTEAFF
CDR3nt: TGTGCCATCAGCGAGGGACAGACGAACACTGAAGCTTTCTTT
v_gene: TRBV10-3
j_gene: TRBJ1-1
abundance: .
d_gene: TRBD1

CDR3aa: CASSEAGSYEQYF
CDR3nt: TGTGCCAGCAGTGAAGCCGGGAGCTACGAGCAGTACTTC
v_gene: TRBV6-1
j_gene: TRBJ2-7
abundance: .
d_gene: .

CDR3aa: CAWSRSGQWALEQYF
CDR3nt: TGTGCCTGGAGTCGGTCCGGACAGTGGGCTCTTGAGCAGTACTTC
v_gene: TRBV30
j_gene: TRBJ2-7
abundance: .
d_gene: .

CDR3aa: CASSPGTGWRAFF
CDR3nt: TGTGCCAGCAGTCCCGGGACAGGTTGGAGAGCTTTCTTT
v_gene: TRBV6-6
j_gene: TRBJ1-1
abundance: .
d_gene: TRBD1

CDR3aa: CATDRGSGNTEAFF
CDR3nt: TGTGCCACAGATAGGGGGTCGGGGAACACTGAAGCTTTCTTT
v_gene: TRBV2
j_gene: TRBJ1-1
abundance: .
d_gene: .

CDR3aa: CASSQVIRGGMYNEQFF
CDR3nt: TGTGCCAGCAGCCAAGTGATCAGGGGGGGGATGTACAATGAGCAGTTCTTC
v_gene: TRBV4-2
j_gene: TRBJ2-1
abundance: .
d_gene: .

CDR3aa: CSVALGRGNTEAFF
CDR3nt: TGCAGCGTTGCGTTAGGGAGGGGGAACACTGAAGCTTTCTTT
v_gene: TRBV29-1
j_gene: TRBJ1-1
abundance: .
d_gene: .

CDR3aa: CASSLRPSFTEAFF
CDR3nt: TGTGCCAGCAGTTTACGGCCCTCGTTCACTGAAGCTTTCTTT
v_gene: TRBV27
j_gene: TRBJ1-1
abundance: .
d_gene: .

CDR3aa: CSVVPGQGPLTRQYF
CDR3nt: TGCAGCGTTGTCCCGGGACAGGGCCCCTTAACTAGGCAGTACTTC
v_gene: TRBV29-1
j_gene: TRBJ2-7
abundance: .
d_gene: TRBD1

CDR3aa: CASSPPGNTEAFF
CDR3nt: TGTGCCAGCTCACCACCGGGGAACACTGAAGCTTTCTTT
v_gene: TRBV18
j_gene: TRBJ1-1
abundance: .
d_gene: .

CDR3aa: CASSVLAGGLADTQYF
CDR3nt: TGTGCCAGCAGTGTGTTAGCGGGGGGCCTGGCAGATACGCAGTATTTT
v_gene: TRBV6-1
j_gene: TRBJ2-3
abundance: .
d_gene: TRBD2

CDR3aa: CASSPNGLAVQETQYF
CDR3nt: TGTGCCAGCTCACCAAACGGACTAGCGGTCCAAGAGACCCAGTACTTC
v_gene: TRBV18
j_gene: TRBJ2-5
abundance: .
d_gene: TRBD2

CDR3aa: CASSPRGVGTDTQYF
CDR3nt: TGTGCCAGCTCACCGCGCGGGGTAGGCACAGATACGCAGTATTTT
v_gene: TRBV18
j_gene: TRBJ2-3
abundance: few
d_gene: .

CDR3aa: CASSQGPRGAPYNEQFF
CDR3nt: TGTGCCAGCAGCCAAGGACCCCGGGGGGCCCCCTACAATGAGCAGTTCTTC
v_gene: TRBV14
j_gene: TRBJ2-1
abundance: .
d_gene: .

CDR3aa: CASSSRPTFNEQFF
CDR3nt: TGTGCCAGCAGCTCCCGACCGACTTTCAATGAGCAGTTCTTC
v_gene: TRBV7-9
j_gene: TRBJ2-1
abundance: few
d_gene: .

CDR3aa: CAVCRRYHSNQPQHF
CDR3nt: TGTGCCGTCTGCAGGCGATACCATAGCAATCAGCCCCAGCATTTT
v_gene: TRBV27
j_gene: TRBJ1-5
abundance: .
d_gene: .

CDR3aa: CASSSGFGETQYF
CDR3nt: TGTGCCAGCAGCTCGGGGTTCGGAGAGACCCAGTACTTC
v_gene: TRBV7-2
j_gene: TRBJ2-5
abundance: .
d_gene: .

CDR3aa: CASSVLLGDNEKLFF
CDR3nt: TGTGCCAGCAGTGTTCTTCTGGGGGACAATGAAAAACTGTTTTTT
v_gene: TRBV2
j_gene: TRBJ1-4
abundance: .
d_gene: .

CDR3aa: CASRTTGTGYGYTF
CDR3nt: TGTGCCAGCAGGACCACCGGGACAGGTTATGGCTACACCTTC
v_gene: TRBV6-1
j_gene: TRBJ1-2
abundance: .
d_gene: TRBD1

CDR3aa: CASSSPGQGGSEQYF
CDR3nt: TGTGCCAGCAGCTCGCCGGGACAGGGAGGGAGCGAGCAGTACTTC
v_gene: TRBV7-8
j_gene: TRBJ2-7
abundance: .
d_gene: TRBD1

CDR3aa: CASSLAQGYGYTF
CDR3nt: TGTGCCAGCAGTTTGGCACAGGGGTATGGCTACACCTTC
v_gene: TRBV28
j_gene: TRBJ1-2
abundance: .
d_gene: TRBD1

CDR3aa: CASSFERGSNSPLHF
CDR3nt: TGTGCCAGCAGCTTTGAGAGAGGGTCCAATTCACCCCTCCACTTT
v_gene: TRBV7-9
j_gene: TRBJ1-6
abundance: .
d_gene: .

CDR3aa: CASSPVINTEAFF
CDR3nt: TGTGCCAGCTCACCGGTGATTAACACTGAAGCTTTCTTT
v_gene: TRBV18
j_gene: TRBJ1-1
abundance: .
d_gene: .

CDR3aa: CASSQGVYYGYTF
CDR3nt: TGTGCTTCTAGTCAGGGGGTCTACTATGGCTACACCTTC
v_gene: TRBV30
j_gene: TRBJ1-2
abundance: few
d_gene: TRBD1

CDR3aa: CASSQDWATNEKLFF
CDR3nt: TGCGCCAGCAGCCAAGACTGGGCGACTAATGAAAAACTGTTTTTT
v_gene: TRBV4-1
j_gene: TRBJ1-4
abundance: .
d_gene: .

CDR3aa: CASSLRHRTNEKLFF
CDR3nt: TGTGCCAGCAGCTTGCGACACAGAACTAATGAAAAACTGTTTTTT
v_gene: TRBV5-6
j_gene: TRBJ1-4
abundance: .
d_gene: .

CDR3aa: CASSVKPNTEAFF
CDR3nt: TGCGCCAGCAGTGTGAAGCCTAACACTGAAGCTTTCTTT
v_gene: TRBV5-1
j_gene: TRBJ1-1
abundance: .
d_gene: .

CDR3aa: CASRDRQTNSPLHF
CDR3nt: TGTGCCAGCAGGGACAGGCAGACAAATTCACCCCTCCACTTT
v_gene: TRBV6-1
j_gene: TRBJ1-6
abundance: .
d_gene: TRBD1

CDR3aa: CASSQLTGWYGYTF
CDR3nt: TGCGCCAGCAGCCAGCTGACAGGGTGGTATGGCTACACCTTC
v_gene: TRBV4-1
j_gene: TRBJ1-2
abundance: .
d_gene: TRBD1

CDR3aa: CSLRGVAGAMGETQYF
CDR3nt: TGCAGCCTCCGCGGGGTAGCGGGGGCTATGGGAGAGACCCAGTACTTC
v_gene: TRBV29-1
j_gene: TRBJ2-5
abundance: few
d_gene: TRBD2

CDR3aa: CASSLTGSSNEQFF
CDR3nt: TGCGCCAGCAGCTTGACAGGTTCCTCAAATGAGCAGTTCTTC
v_gene: TRBV5-1
j_gene: TRBJ2-1
abundance: few
d_gene: .

CDR3aa: CASSIDLTRQETQYF
CDR3nt: TGTGCCAGTAGTATAGATCTTACACGCCAAGAGACCCAGTACTTC
v_gene: TRBV19
j_gene: TRBJ2-5
abundance: .
d_gene: .

CDR3aa: CASSHQSSAWGRRSTDTQYF
CDR3nt: TGCGCCAGCAGCCACCAGTCAAGCGCTTGGGGACGAAGAAGCACAGATACGCAGTATTTT
v_gene: TRBV4-1
j_gene: TRBJ2-3
abundance: .
d_gene: .

CDR3aa: CATKTGGAGNQPQHF
CDR3nt: TGTGCCACCAAAACAGGGGGCGCGGGCAATCAGCCCCAGCATTTT
v_gene: TRBV15
j_gene: TRBJ1-5
abundance: .
d_gene: TRBD1

CDR3aa: CASSPPVGAPLHF
CDR3nt: TGTGCCAGCTCACCACCGGTGGGCGCACCCCTCCACTTT
v_gene: TRBV18
j_gene: TRBJ1-6
abundance: once
d_gene: .

CDR3aa: CAISGQGRPNEQYF
CDR3nt: TGTGCCATCAGCGGACAGGGGCGTCCCAACGAGCAGTACTTC
v_gene: TRBV10-3
j_gene: TRBJ2-7
abundance: .
d_gene: TRBD1

CDR3aa: CASSQAVGRTFQETQYF
CDR3nt: TGTGCCAGCAGCCAAGCCGTGGGCAGGACTTTCCAAGAGACCCAGTACTTC
v_gene: TRBV14
j_gene: TRBJ2-5
abundance: .
d_gene: .